The 30 T cell receptor beta chains below come from one sample, sequenced in a study of cytotoxic CD8 clonotypes in ibrutinib-treated CLL. Measured with immunoSEQ multiplex PCR; TCRdb has only the in-frame clones, and not every one. The sample has over 15,000 clones, approximately 81% seen once; the top ten hold 5.5% to 6%. The sample was PBMCs, taken before ibrutinib treatment. These receptors were taken from a human donor with chronic lymphocytic leukemia.

The chain combines TRBV28 with TRBJ1-5; 7 positions match TRBD1. The CDR3 is made up of 16 amino acids. Looked up from germline, CDR1 is MDHEN and CDR2 is SYDVKM. V was clipped by 3 bases and J by 6 bases; unmatched bases: 11. CDR3 sequence reads: CASSFIQGSVSQPQHF. CDR3 bases: TGTGCCAGCAGTTTTATACAGGGGAGCGTCAGTCAGCCCCAGCATTTT.

The chain links TRBV2 to TRBJ2-1; 10 bases fit TRBD2. V was pared by 2 bases and J by 3 bases, with 4 bases of the junction left unmatched. Germline CDR1 SNHLY, CDR2 FYNNEI. The CDR3 spans 16 residues. CDR3 sequence (DNA): TGTGCCAGCAGTGAACGCCTAGCGGGGGACTACAATGAGCAGTTCTTC. Its translation: CASSERLAGDYNEQFF.

V usage is TRBV6-6 and J usage is TRBJ1-1; TRBD1 aligns across 9 bases. CDR3 length: 12 amino acids. Germline V lookup: CDR1 MNHNY, CDR2 SVGAGI (reference sequence). The trim removed 6 bases at V and 4 bases at J, leaving 0 bases unmatched. CDR3 protein: CASRTGGTEAFF. The CDR3 nucleotides read TGTGCCAGCAGGACAGGGGGCACTGAAGCTTTCTTT.

V gene TRBV27 combines with J gene TRBJ1-1; weak D call: TRBD1 (5 bases). V lost 4 bases and J lost 9, with 21 bases in between. In germline, CDR1 is MNHEY, CDR2 SMNVEV (reference sequence). The CDR3 totals 15 residues. The CDR3 here is CASSWAGRRGNQAFF. The CDR3 bases are TGTGCCAGCAGTTGGGCAGGGCGGAGAGGGAACCAAGCTTTCTTT.

V gene TRBV6-5 combines with J gene TRBJ1-1; D is unclear. Germline V gene sequence: CDR1 MNHEY, CDR2 SVGAGI. The CDR3 length is 14 residues. The V end lost 2 bases, the J end lost 1 base, and 8 bases lay between the germline ends. CDR3 in amino acids: CASSYSTPNTEAFF. For the CDR3, the DNA is TGTGCCAGCAGTTACAGCACACCGAACACTGAAGCTTTCTTT.

The J gene is TRBJ2-3, the V gene TRBV6-1; D remains ambiguous. Germline V CDR1 and CDR2: MNHNS, SASEGT. CDR3 length: 14 amino acids. Trimming removed 8 bases from V and 0 bases from J, with 12 bases in between. The CDR3 reads CASGSEDSTDTQYF. The CDR3 DNA reads TGTGCCAGCGGGTCAGAAGACAGCACAGATACGCAGTATTTT.

The rearrangement links TRBV7-8 to TRBJ2-3; the match to TRBD1 covers 11 bases. Germline CDR1 is SGHVS and CDR2 is FQNEAQ. There are 16 residues in the CDR3. V lost 5 bases to trimming and J lost 3 bases; unmatched junction nucleotides: 7. The CDR3 sequence: CASSQTGTGGTDTQYF. CDR3 bases: TGTGCCAGCAGCCAGACCGGGACAGGGGGTACAGATACGCAGTATTTT.

This chain connects TRBV6-5 to TRBJ1-2; TRBD1 might be the D (5 bases). Trimming removed 7 bases at V and 4 bases at J, with 19 bases between. Germline CDR1 is MNHEY and CDR2 is SVGAGI. The CDR3 loop spans 15 amino acids. The CDR3 protein is CASKLTAGTGYGYTF. DNA of the CDR3: TGTGCCAGCAAACTAACGGCAGGGACGGGCTATGGCTACACCTTC.

The sample holds one count of this clone. The chain recombines TRBV11-2 with TRBJ1-1; unclear D gene. The V gene lost 2 bases and the J gene lost 4 bases, with 2 bases spanning the gap. Germline-derived CDR1 and CDR2 are SGHAT and FQNNGV. The CDR3 covers 11 residues. The CDR3 DNA follows: TGTGCCAGCAGCTTATTCACTGAAGCTTTCTTT. Translating gives CASSLFTEAFF.

This clone is medium-sized (0.01 to 0.1%) in the sample. The chain has TRBV5-4 and TRBJ1-2; D remains ambiguous. Germline assignment: CDR1 SGHNT and CDR2 YYREEE (reference sequence). V dropped 6 bases and J dropped 4 bases, with 10 bases sitting between them. The CDR3 is 12 residues long. The CDR3 DNA follows: TGTGCCAGCACTTCGACGGCCTATGGCTACACCTTC. As protein: CASTSTAYGYTF.

This clone appeared a single time. CDR3 in amino acids: CAWSAMGGPTDTQYF. The CDR3 DNA follows: TGTGCCTGGAGTGCCATGGGGGGGCCCACAGATACGCAGTATTTT. The chain carries TRBV30 and TRBJ2-3; perhaps TRBD2 as D (7 bases). CDR1 and CDR2 from the germline V gene are GTSNPN and SVGIG (reference sequence). The V end was cut by 1 base, the J end by 2 bases, with 13 bases between. This CDR3 is 15 amino acids long.

The chain links TRBV2 to TRBJ2-3; TRBD2 aligns across 7 bases. CDR3 length: 16 residues. Per the germline V gene, CDR1 is SNHLY and CDR2 is FYNNEI. Trimming cost V 0 bases and J 3 bases; bases outside gene matches: 6. DNA of the CDR3: TGTGCCAGCAGTGAAGCGGGGTGGGGGGGAACAGATACGCAGTATTTT. Its translation: CASSEAGWGGTDTQYF.

This chain uses TRBV27 with TRBJ2-5, with 8 bases that match TRBD2. This CDR3 contains 13 residues. The germline V gene has CDR1 MNHEY and CDR2 SMNVEV (reference sequence). J was trimmed by 6 bases and V by 5 bases; bases with no gene match: 5. The CDR3 bases are TGTGCCAGCAGTCTGACTAGCGAAAAGACCCAGTACTTC. This codes for CASSLTSEKTQYF.

The chain couples TRBV2 to TRBJ2-7; 10 nucleotides align to TRBD2. Germline CDR1 SNHLY, CDR2 FYNNEI. The CDR3 consists of 18 residues. Germline trimming cut 5 bases from V and 0 bases from J; bases unmatched to any gene: 13. The DNA of the CDR3 is TGTGCCAGCAGTACTCCGAGCCGACTAGCGGGCATCTCCTACGAGCAGTACTTC. It specifies CASSTPSRLAGISYEQYF.

The V call is TRBV5-1, the J call TRBJ2-5, with 8 bases identical to TRBD1. Per germline, CDR1 SGHRS and CDR2 YFSETQ. V was pared by 5 bases and J by 3 bases, with 6 bases of the junction left unmatched. This CDR3 has 14 amino acids. The CDR3 bases are TGCGCCAGCAGTTCCGCAGGGGGCGAAGAGACCCAGTACTTC. Translation gives CASSSAGGEETQYF.

The chain carries TRBV9 and TRBJ1-2; TRBD1 is a possible D gene (5 bases). Germline V gene lookup returns CDR1 SGDLS and CDR2 YYNGEE. The CDR3 sequence is 14 residues long. V was trimmed by 0 bases and J by 4 bases, leaving 10 bases between them. DNA for the CDR3: TGTGCCAGCAGCGTAGGTGGGGGACTCTATGGCTACACCTTC. As protein: CASSVGGGLYGYTF. The variable domain in full, completed from reference TRBV9 and TRBJ1-2, reads DSGVTQTPKHLITATGQRVTLRCSPRSGDLSVYWYQQSLDQGLQFLIQYYNGEERAKGNILERFSAQQFPDLHSELNLSSLELGDSALYFCASSVGGGLYGYTFGSGTRLTVV.

The chain employs TRBV5-1 and TRBJ1-3; 7 bases align to TRBD1. CDR1 and CDR2 from the germline V gene are SGHRS and YFSETQ. V dropped 4 bases and J dropped 0; count of bases not matched to a gene: 7. CDR3 size: 16 residues. CDR3 DNA: TGCGCCAGCAGCCCAACAGGGGTCCCCTCTGGAAACACCATATATTTT. Translating it yields CASSPTGVPSGNTIYF.

V gene TRBV6-5 combines with J gene TRBJ2-3; D is unclear. V gave up 2 bases and J gave up 5 bases, with 2 bases separating them. The CDR3 is 11 amino acids. Germline CDR1 MNHEY, CDR2 SVGAGI. CDR3 protein: CASSYQDTQYF. The CDR3 DNA follows: TGTGCCAGCAGTTACCAAGATACGCAGTATTTT.

The chain combines TRBV7-2 with TRBJ2-5; D unresolved. V lost 1 base and J 1 base, leaving 7 bases between the germline ends. The CDR3 is made up of 14 amino acids. Germline-derived CDR1 and CDR2 are SGHTA and FQGNSA. For the CDR3, the DNA is TGTGCCAGCAGCTTAGAGAGCAGCCAAGAGACCCAGTACTTC. Amino acids: CASSLESSQETQYF.

The chain couples TRBV11-1 to TRBJ2-3, with 8 positions matching TRBD1. In germline, CDR1 is SGHAT, CDR2 FQDESV (reference sequence). Germline trimming cut 1 base from V and 6 bases from J; bases unmatched to any gene: 3. The CDR3 sequence is 14 residues long. CDR3 DNA sequence: TGTGCCAGCAGCTTAGTGACAGGGGAGGATACGCAGTATTTT. Protein sequence: CASSLVTGEDTQYF.

The chain recombines TRBV9 with TRBJ1-1; D uncertain. The germline V and J ends were trimmed by 3 bases and 1 base, with 7 bases remaining between them. This CDR3 region has 13 residues. Germline lookup yields CDR1 SGDLS and CDR2 YYNGEE. CDR3: CASSATQNTEAFF. CDR3 coding DNA: TGTGCCAGCAGCGCCACACAGAACACTGAAGCTTTCTTT.

This chain connects TRBV19 to TRBJ2-2; 8 positions agree with TRBD1. Germline lookup yields CDR1 LNHDA and CDR2 SQIVND (reference sequence). The V segment lost 3 bases and the J segment 1 base; nucleotides outside the gene matches: 7. The CDR3 runs 17 residues. The DNA of the CDR3 is TGTGCCAGTAGTATGAACTTGGGGACAGGGAACACCGGGGAGCTGTTTTTT. This sequence encodes CASSMNLGTGNTGELFF.

V and J are TRBV11-2 and TRBJ2-3; D not certain. This CDR3 is 13 amino acids long. The V gene's germline CDR1 is SGHAT and CDR2 FQNNGV. Trimming stripped 1 base from V and 5 bases from J, with 7 bases between. In DNA, the CDR3 is TGTGCCAGCAGCTTAGGGGATGGAGATACGCAGTATTTT. Translated, it gives CASSLGDGDTQYF.

The gene calls are TRBV19 and TRBJ1-5; the D is unclear. The germline V and J ends were trimmed by 3 bases and 4 bases, with 16 bases remaining between them. From germline, CDR1 is LNHDA and CDR2 SQIVND (reference sequence). This CDR3 is 16 amino acids long. This CDR3 is CASSIWMARENQPQHF. CDR3 nucleotides: TGTGCCAGTAGTATTTGGATGGCTAGAGAGAATCAGCCCCAGCATTTT.

This sequence joins TRBV5-1 and TRBJ1-4; 7 bases map to TRBD1. CDR1 SGHRS and CDR2 YFSETQ come from the germline V gene. V lost 4 bases, J lost 7 bases, and 10 bases stayed unmatched. CDR3 length: 15 amino acids. The CDR3 region has the DNA TGCGCCAGCAGCGTGGCAGGGGGGTTAGGTGAAAAACTGTTTTTT. Its translation: CASSVAGGLGEKLFF.

This chain joins TRBV10-3 and TRBJ2-2; 9 nucleotides agree with TRBD1. CDR1 is ENHRY and CDR2 is SYGVKD in the germline V gene. J gave up 5 bases and V 6 bases, and 16 bases lay outside the gene matches. CDR3 length equals 18 residues. The DNA for the CDR3 is TGTGCCATCAGCCGCGGTGGGACAGGGAGGATGACGACCGGGGAGCTGTTTTTT. This codes for CAISRGGTGRMTTGELFF.

This sequence joins TRBV10-3 and TRBJ2-2; 8 bases agree with TRBD1. V was clipped by 0 bases and J by 4 bases; unmatched bases: 10. Germline V CDR1 and CDR2: ENHRY, SYGVKD. This CDR3 has 18 residues. In nucleotides, the CDR3 is TGTGCCATCAGTGAGTCGGGACAGGTGGCGCGAGGCACCGGGGAGCTGTTTTTT. As protein: CAISESGQVARGTGELFF.

This clone was seen more than once but under ten times. The CDR3 bases are TGTGCCAGCAGTTTCAGGGTCGAGCAGTACTTC. Translation gives CASSFRVEQYF. The genes are TRBV28 and TRBJ2-7; tentative D call: TRBD1 (5 bases). The CDR3 length is 11 residues. Germline CDR1 and CDR2: MDHEN and SYDVKM. V was trimmed by 3 bases and J by 6 bases, leaving 6 bases between them.

This chain uses TRBV9 with TRBJ2-5; D unclear. The CDR3 has 14 amino acids. Germline V gene lookup returns CDR1 SGDLS and CDR2 YYNGEE. Trimming removed 0 bases from V and 5 bases from J, with 11 bases in between. This chain's CDR3 is CASSVVSGWETQYF. The CDR3 bases are TGTGCCAGCAGCGTAGTCTCCGGGTGGGAGACCCAGTACTTC.

This rearrangement joins TRBV4-2 to TRBJ2-6, with D hard to call. The V gene lost 5 bases and the J gene lost 3 bases, with 11 bases spanning the gap. The germline CDR1 and CDR2 sequences are LGHNA and YNFKEQ. This CDR3 comprises 15 residues. The CDR3 here is CASSAQTYGANVLTF. The CDR3 DNA reads as TGTGCCAGCAGCGCACAGACATATGGGGCCAACGTCCTGACTTTC.